This TCR beta chain was profiled in a study of T cell changes during pregnancy in multiple sclerosis. The CDR3 is 16 residues long. Germline V gene lookup returns CDR1 MNHEY and CDR2 SVGAGI. V lost 0 bases, J lost 5 bases, and 16 bases lay in between. Sequenced by immunoSEQ multiplex PCR; TCRdb stores in-frame clones only, minus some. This table has 50,000 to 70,000 clones, around 92% appearing once. This TCR was recovered from a female donor in good health, enrolled as a control in a pregnancy study. The chain employs TRBV6-5 and TRBJ1-1; possible D gene TRBD1, 5 bases. Specimen: peripheral blood, collected in the third trimester of pregnancy. The CDR3: CASSYSLRGGRTEAFF. The CDR3 nucleotides are TGTGCCAGCAGTTACTCGCTCCGGGGGGGGAGGACTGAAGCTTTCTTT.